The 18 T cell receptor beta chains below were found in one sample sequenced in a study of T-cell memory formation after mild COVID-19. TCRdb reanalysed the 5' RACE reads using MiXCR and keeps one entry per CDR3 protein. The table records about 470,000 distinct CDR3 sequences, 18% of them present only once. The sequencing sample was made of PBMCs or a T cell subset sorted from them (not recorded which). These receptor sequences come from an adult woman who had mild COVID-19 (a few samples of this study predate the infection). Cell type and time point are not known.

This clonotype was observed a few times. This chain links TRBV9 with TRBJ1-5, with D possibly TRBD1 on 5 matching bases. Trimming shortened V by 3 bases and J by 3 bases, and 10 bases separated the two germline ends. This CDR3 has 14 amino acids. CDR1 is SGDLS, CDR2 YYNGEE, per germline. CDR3 loop: CASSALGVNQPQHF. The CDR3 nucleotides are TGTGCCAGCAGCGCCCTGGGGGTCAATCAGCCCCAGCATTTT.

This clonotype showed up just a few times. The genes are TRBV7-9 and TRBJ2-5, with 15 nucleotides matching TRBD2. This CDR3 is 19 amino acids long. V trimming: 5 bases; J trimming: 3 bases; junction bases outside the gene matches: 13. Germline CDR1 SEHNR, CDR2 FQNEAQ (reference sequence). CDR3 region: CASSHPGTSGGLGKETQYF. CDR3 sequence (DNA): TGTGCCAGCAGCCACCCCGGGACTAGCGGGGGGCTAGGAAAAGAGACCCAGTACTTC.

This clonotype was picked up many times. The chain links TRBV24-1 to TRBJ1-1; 10 bases fit TRBD1. The CDR3 length is 14 residues. The ends lost 4 bases at V and 7 bases at J; junction bases unmatched: 5. Germline values: CDR1 KGHDR, CDR2 SFDVKD. The CDR3 sequence: CATSDRTGGDEAFF. The CDR3 nucleotides are TGTGCCACCAGTGACCGGACAGGGGGAGATGAAGCTTTCTTT.

There are a few counts of this clonotype. J is TRBJ1-5 and V is TRBV3-1; no clear D. Germline V gene data show CDR1 as LGHDT and CDR2 as YNNKEL (reference sequence). This CDR3 is built from 15 residues. Trimming took off 0 bases at V and 7 bases at J, with 13 bases between the two ends. In DNA form, the CDR3 reads TGTGCCAGCAGCCAAGACGGCTCTAGAGAGCAGCCCCAGCATTTT. This translates into CASSQDGSREQPQHF.

The chain couples TRBV6-4 to TRBJ2-4; 11 positions agree with TRBD2. V lost 4 bases and J lost 9; bases outside the gene matches: 5. The germline gives CDR1 MRHNA, CDR2 SNTAGT. The CDR3 length is 14 residues. In DNA form, the CDR3 reads TGTGCCAGCAGTGCTACTAGCGGGGGAGGCATTCAGTACTTC. It encodes CASSATSGGGIQYF.

Of note for this clonotype: At one of its ends the junction is not consistent with the germline gene, which may arise from a read error. The chain links TRBV4-1 to TRBJ1-4; no clear D. The CDR3 is 18 residues long. Germline V lookup: CDR1 MGHRA, CDR2 YSYEKL. CDR3 region: CASSQGLARGWTNEKLFF. The CDR3, as DNA: TGCGCCAGCAGTCAAGGGTTAGCACGGGGATGGACTAATGAAAAACTGTTTTTT.

V usage is TRBV7-9 and J usage is TRBJ1-1; D call uncertain. Trimming took off 5 bases at V and 3 bases at J, with 19 bases between the two ends. The CDR3 totals 16 residues. Germline values: CDR1 SEHNR, CDR2 FQNEAQ (reference sequence). CDR3 nucleotide sequence: TGTGCCAGCAGCGGGCCGCTCCGGGCTTTGGACACTGAAGCTTTCTTT. This encodes CASSGPLRALDTEAFF.

This clonotype was counted a few times. The rearrangement links TRBV5-1 to TRBJ1-5; 7 positions agree with TRBD1. Germline V gene sequence: CDR1 SGHRS, CDR2 YFSETQ. The CDR3 length is 14 residues. V lost 4 bases, J lost 4 bases, and 5 bases stayed unmatched. The CDR3 protein is CASSPGTENQPQHF. As DNA, the CDR3 is TGCGCCAGCAGCCCCGGGACAGAAAATCAGCCCCAGCATTTT.

The chain combines TRBV6-6 with TRBJ2-2; TRBD2 agrees at 10 bases. Per germline, CDR1 MNHNY and CDR2 SVGAGI (reference sequence). The CDR3 contains 17 residues. The junction had 9 bases not matched to a gene; V was cut back by 6 bases and J by 2 bases. In DNA, the CDR3 is TGTGCCAGCAGCCCCCGTAGCGGGGGGCGAAACACCGGGGAGCTGTTTTTT. It specifies CASSPRSGGRNTGELFF.

This clonotype was detected only a few times. This rearrangement joins TRBV20-1 to TRBJ2-7, with 9 positions matching TRBD1. Germline CDR1 is DFQATT and CDR2 is SNEGSKA (reference sequence). This CDR3 spans 15 amino acids. J lost 2 bases, V lost 4 bases, and 9 bases had no gene match. CDR3 in amino acids: CSAKGGTGYAYEQYF. The CDR3 nucleotides read TGCAGTGCTAAAGGCGGGACAGGGTATGCCTACGAGCAGTACTTC.

This clonotype has a handful of counts. The chain employs TRBV7-2 and TRBJ2-4; a weak D match, TRBD1 (7 bases). The CDR3 is made up of 15 amino acids. Germline V gives CDR1 SGHTA, CDR2 FQGNSA. V was pared by 5 bases and J by 2 bases, with 13 bases between. DNA for the CDR3: TGTGCCAGCAGCCCAGGGGGGAAGACCAAAAACATTCAGTACTTC. It encodes CASSPGGKTKNIQYF.

This clonotype was counted only a few times. The chain couples TRBV7-9 to TRBJ2-7; TRBD1 aligns across 11 bases. Germline V CDR1 and CDR2: SEHNR, FQNEAQ (reference sequence). Trimming took 5 bases from V and 6 from J; bases not matched to a gene: 6. The CDR3 is 14 amino acids. CDR3 DNA sequence: TGTGCCAGCAGCCCCGGGACAGGGGGTGGCGAGCAGTACTTC. It encodes CASSPGTGGGEQYF. Complete variable domain (other parts from reference TRBV7-9 and TRBJ2-7): DTGVSQNPRHKITKRGQNVTFRCDPISEHNRLYWYRQTLGQGPEFLTYFQNEAQLEKSRLLSDRFSAERPKGSFSTLEIQRTEQGDSAMYLCASSPGTGGGEQYFGPGTRLTVT.

This clonotype was seen a handful of times. As DNA, the CDR3 is TGCGCCAGCAGCCAAGTGGTTTTGTCACCGAAGAACAATGAGCAGTTCTTC. Translation: CASSQVVLSPKNNEQFF. V and J are TRBV4-1 and TRBJ2-1, with D unresolved. Germline V gene data show CDR1 as MGHRA and CDR2 as YSYEKL. The V gene lost 1 base and the J gene lost 5 bases, with 18 bases spanning the gap. This CDR3 comprises 17 residues.

In this sample, this clonotype turned up a few times. The chain joins TRBV5-6 to TRBJ2-1; 15 bases match TRBD2. The length of the CDR3 is 16 residues. Germline V gene data show CDR1 as SGHDT and CDR2 as YYEEEE. The ends lost 5 bases at V and 4 bases at J; junction bases unmatched: 4. CDR3 coding DNA: TGTGCCAGCAGTCGGACTAGCGGGAGGGGTTACAATGAGCAGTTCTTC. This codes for CASSRTSGRGYNEQFF.

The chain has TRBV7-9 and TRBJ2-7, with D possibly matching TRBD1 (6 bases). The CDR3 runs 15 residues. Germline CDR1 SEHNR, CDR2 FQNEAQ (reference sequence). Between the trimmed V and J ends, which lost 5 bases and 3 bases, there was a span of 17 bases. The DNA of the CDR3 is TGTGCCAGCAGCCCCCTGCCAGGGGAATTCTACGAGCAGTACTTC. Translation: CASSPLPGEFYEQYF.

CDR3 region: CASSRGQQYYTDTQYF. CDR3 coding DNA: TGTGCCAGCAGTCGGGGACAGCAGTACTACACAGATACGCAGTATTTT. The chain uses TRBV27 and TRBJ2-3; TRBD1 agrees at 7 bases. V was clipped by 5 bases and J by 2 bases; unmatched bases: 10. CDR1 and CDR2 (germline): MNHEY, SMNVEV (reference sequence). This CDR3 is 16 amino acids long.

This clonotype was observed a handful of times. The chain links TRBV5-6 to TRBJ2-1; D unclear. This CDR3 has 14 amino acids. The germline V gene encodes CDR1 SGHDT and CDR2 YYEEEE. V shed 0 bases and J shed 1 base, with 5 bases lying between them. CDR3 residues: CASSLDFSYNEQFF. The CDR3 DNA reads TGTGCCAGCAGCTTGGACTTTTCCTACAATGAGCAGTTCTTC. Full variable domain (rest looked up from reference TRBV5-6 and TRBJ2-1): DAGVTQSPTHLIKTRGQQVTLRCSPKSGHDTVSWYQQALGQGPQFIFQYYEEEERQRGNFPDRFSGHQFPNYSSELNVNALLLGDSALYLCASSLDFSYNEQFFGPGTRLTVL.

This clonotype has more than one count but fewer than ten. DNA of the CDR3: TGTGCCAGCTCACTTACAGCCCGGACAGGGAGGGGGCAAGAGACCCAGTACTTC. Translated: CASSLTARTGRGQETQYF. The chain links TRBV18 to TRBJ2-5; D possibly corresponds to TRBD1 (8 bases). The CDR3 loop spans 18 amino acids. Trimming took 4 bases from V and 2 from J, leaving 23 bases between them. The V gene's germline CDR1 is KGHSH and CDR2 LQKENI.